The 13 T cell receptor beta chains given below trace back to one sample, sequenced in a study of blood T cell repertoires in COVID-19. Sequencing was performed with immunoSEQ multiplex PCR; in TCRdb, only in-frame clones are kept and a portion is missing. This table has a few hundred thousand clones, approximately 89% appearing once. Sequenced material: peripheral blood. These receptors came from a woman aged 55-75 years with acute or convalescent COVID-19.

The CDR3, as DNA: TGCGCCAGCAGCCAAGAATCCGGGGTGAACACCGGGGAGCTGTTTTTT. Protein: CASSQESGVNTGELFF. The V call is TRBV4-3, the J call TRBJ2-2, with D perhaps TRBD2 (5 bases). CDR1 is LGHNA, CDR2 YSLEER, per germline. The CDR3 runs 16 residues. Trimming took 0 bases from V and 1 from J, leaving 9 bases between them.

In its sample, this clone was seen once. The chain uses TRBV15 and TRBJ1-2; D might be TRBD1 (6 bases). Germline V lookup: CDR1 LNHNV, CDR2 YYDKDF (reference sequence). The CDR3 contains 16 residues. Between the trimmed V and J ends, which lost 3 bases and 4 bases, there was a span of 18 bases. The CDR3 is CATSSVVGDTIYGYTF. The DNA for the CDR3 is TGTGCCACCAGCAGTGTTGTGGGGGACACAATCTATGGCTACACCTTC.

This clone was seen a handful of times. At one boundary the junction diverges from the germline segment, which might be a read error. The V and J genes are TRBV4-1 and TRBJ1-1, with D possibly matching TRBD1 (6 bases). The CDR3 length is 13 residues. Germline V gene sequence: CDR1 MGHRA, CDR2 YSYEKL. The DNA of the CDR3 is TGCGCCAGCAGCCAAGGGACAGCCACTCAAGCTTTCTTT. Its protein product is CASSQGTATQAFF.

The J gene is TRBJ2-2, the V gene TRBV30; the D gene is possibly TRBD2 (6 bases). Trimming stripped 1 base from V and 5 bases from J, with 11 bases between. Germline V gives CDR1 GTSNPN, CDR2 SVGIG (reference sequence). The CDR3 covers 14 residues. Here the CDR3 reads CAWSGRRGTGELFF. The CDR3 DNA sequence: TGTGCCTGGAGTGGTAGGAGGGGTACCGGGGAGCTGTTTTTT.

The J gene is TRBJ2-3, the V gene TRBV13; 13 positions match TRBD2. CDR1 is PRHDT, CDR2 FYEKMQ, per germline (reference sequence). This CDR3 is built from 19 residues. V was pared by 4 bases and J by 1 base, with 11 bases of the junction left unmatched. The CDR3 DNA sequence: TGTGCCAGCAGCTCCCTGACTAGCGGGGGGCACATAGGCACAGATACGCAGTATTTT. Protein: CASSSLTSGGHIGTDTQYF.

This chain links TRBV9 with TRBJ2-7, with a tentative D call TRBD1 (6 bases). Between the trimmed V and J ends, which lost 0 bases and 2 bases, there was a span of 15 bases. Per the germline V gene, CDR1 is SGDLS and CDR2 is YYNGEE. The CDR3 covers 16 residues. CDR3 coding DNA: TGTGCCAGCAGCGTAGGTCCGCGGACAGATACCTACGAGCAGTACTTC. It codes for CASSVGPRTDTYEQYF. Variable domain in full (rest from reference TRBV9 and TRBJ2-7): DSGVTQTPKHLITATGQRVTLRCSPRSGDLSVYWYQQSLDQGLQFLIQYYNGEERAKGNILERFSAQQFPDLHSELNLSSLELGDSALYFCASSVGPRTDTYEQYFGPGTRLTVT.

The J gene is TRBJ1-3, the V gene TRBV27; D is uncertain. Germline lookup yields CDR1 MNHEY and CDR2 SMNVEV (reference sequence). The CDR3 has 13 residues. With 6 bases removed from V and 3 bases from J, the gap between germline ends came to 9 bases. CDR3: CASSPYGGNTIYF. In DNA form, the CDR3 reads TGTGCCAGCAGCCCCTACGGTGGAAACACCATATATTTT.

The chain has TRBV11-2 and TRBJ1-2, with 10 bases aligning to TRBD1. This CDR3 comprises 13 residues. Germline trimming cut 6 bases from V and 7 bases from J; bases unmatched to any gene: 5. Germline V gives CDR1 SGHAT, CDR2 FQNNGV. For the CDR3, the DNA is TGTGCCAGCAGGGTGACAGGGGGCTTTGGCTACACCTTC. Translating it yields CASRVTGGFGYTF.

The J gene is TRBJ1-6, the V gene TRBV18; no clear D. Trimming pared 2 bases from V and 3 bases from J, leaving 8 bases between. The V gene's germline CDR1 is KGHSH and CDR2 LQKENI. The CDR3 extends over 15 amino acids. The CDR3 reads CASSPSTDYNSPLHF. CDR3 bases: TGTGCCAGCTCACCAAGCACCGACTATAATTCACCCCTCCACTTT.

CDR3: CASSAGPPYYGYTF. In nucleotides, the CDR3 is TGTGCCAGCAGTGCGGGTCCGCCCTACTATGGCTACACCTTC. The rearrangement links TRBV25-1 to TRBJ1-2; no firm D call. Germline V gene data show CDR1 as MGHDK and CDR2 as SYGVNS. V was shortened by 4 bases and J by 3 bases, with 12 bases between the two germline ends. CDR3 length equals 14 residues.

This rearrangement joins TRBV11-2 to TRBJ2-7; D is unclear. Germline CDR1 is SGHAT and CDR2 is FQNNGV. V lost 5 bases to trimming and J lost 2 bases, with 10 bases between them. CDR3 size: 13 residues. The CDR3 region is CASSPGLPYEQYF. For the CDR3, the DNA is TGTGCCAGCAGCCCTGGGCTCCCCTACGAGCAGTACTTC.

The rearrangement joins TRBV11-3 to TRBJ1-5; D ambiguous. This CDR3 has 14 residues. Looked up from germline, CDR1 is SGHNT and CDR2 is YENEEA. The V and J ends lost 2 bases and 2 bases respectively, with 7 bases between them. The CDR3 region is CASSLLYGNQPQHF. The CDR3 DNA reads as TGTGCCAGCAGCTTACTATATGGCAATCAGCCCCAGCATTTT. The full variable domain, in which reference TRBV11-3 and TRBJ1-5 provide the parts outside the CDR3, is EAGVVQSPRYKIIEKKQPVAFWCNPISGHNTLYWYLQNLGQGPELLIRYENEEAVDDSQLPKDRFSAERLKGVDSTLKIQPAELGDSAVYLCASSLLYGNQPQHFGDGTRLSIL.

In its sample, this clone was seen once. This chain links TRBV6-5 with TRBJ1-5, with no clear D. The V end lost 6 bases, the J end lost 4 bases, and 10 bases lay between the germline ends. CDR3 size: 13 residues. CDR1 is MNHEY and CDR2 is SVGAGI in the germline V gene. In DNA, the CDR3 is TGTGCCAGCAGAATAGGAGTGAATCAGCCCCAGCATTTT. Translating it yields CASRIGVNQPQHF.